This T cell receptor (beta chain) stems from a study of blood T cells in healthy people across ages. PCR was performed a second time for about 6 to 12 cycles using a sample-barcoded 5' primer and a J-beta primer mix. TCRdb independently ran MiXCR on the 5' RACE reads; one entry per CDR3 protein. The sample holds hundreds of thousands of distinct CDR3 sequences, about 28% seen once. V dropped 7 bases and J dropped 1 base, with 13 bases sitting between them. The CDR3 consists of 14 residues. Germline V gene lookup returns CDR1 MNHNY and CDR2 SVGAGI (reference sequence). Specimen: blood. The V and J genes are TRBV6-6 and TRBJ2-5; D is uncertain. The sequence was obtained from a woman aged 80 or over in good health. The CDR3 DNA reads as TGTGCCAGCACCCCGGGCTGGGCCCAAGAGACCCAGTACTTC. Protein product: CASTPGWAQETQYF.